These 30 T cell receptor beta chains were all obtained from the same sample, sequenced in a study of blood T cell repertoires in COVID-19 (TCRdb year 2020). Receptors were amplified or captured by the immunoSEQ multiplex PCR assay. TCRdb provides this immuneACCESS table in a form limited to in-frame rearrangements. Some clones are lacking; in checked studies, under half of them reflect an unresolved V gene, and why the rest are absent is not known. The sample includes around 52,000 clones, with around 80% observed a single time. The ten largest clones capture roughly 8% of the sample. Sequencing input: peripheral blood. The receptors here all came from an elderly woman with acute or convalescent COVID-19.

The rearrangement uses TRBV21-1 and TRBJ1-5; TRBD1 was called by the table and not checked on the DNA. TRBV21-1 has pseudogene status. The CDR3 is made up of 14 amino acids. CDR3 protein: CASSKGQGGQPQHF. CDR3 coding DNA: TGTGCCAGCAGCAAAGGACAGGGAGGCCAGCCCCAGCATTTT.

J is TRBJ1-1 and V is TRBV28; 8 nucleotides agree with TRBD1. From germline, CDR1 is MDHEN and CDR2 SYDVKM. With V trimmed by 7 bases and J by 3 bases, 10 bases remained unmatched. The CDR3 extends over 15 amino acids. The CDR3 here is CASTLQAGGYTEAFF. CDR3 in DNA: TGTGCCAGCACCCTCCAGGCAGGGGGCTACACTGAAGCTTTCTTT.

The CDR3 loop is CASSFLLSDADTQYF. DNA of the CDR3: TGTGCCAGCAGCTTTCTTCTCAGCGACGCAGATACGCAGTATTTT. V usage is TRBV7-9 and J usage is TRBJ2-3; D call uncertain. From germline, CDR1 is SEHNR and CDR2 FQNEAQ (reference sequence). CDR3 size: 15 residues. Trimming pared 3 bases from V and 4 bases from J, leaving 14 bases between.

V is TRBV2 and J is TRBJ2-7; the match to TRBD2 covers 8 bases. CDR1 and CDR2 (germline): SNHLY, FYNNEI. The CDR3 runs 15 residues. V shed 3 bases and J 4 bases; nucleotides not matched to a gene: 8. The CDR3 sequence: CASSEPGLDSYEQYF. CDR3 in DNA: TGTGCCAGCAGTGAGCCGGGACTAGATTCTTACGAGCAGTACTTC.

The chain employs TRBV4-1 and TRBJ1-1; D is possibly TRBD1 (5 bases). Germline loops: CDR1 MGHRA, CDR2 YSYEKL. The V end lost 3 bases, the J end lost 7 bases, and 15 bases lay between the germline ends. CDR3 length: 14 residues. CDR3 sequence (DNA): TGCGCCAGCAGCCAGGATTCAGGGAGGTTTGAAGCTTTCTTT. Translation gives CASSQDSGRFEAFF.

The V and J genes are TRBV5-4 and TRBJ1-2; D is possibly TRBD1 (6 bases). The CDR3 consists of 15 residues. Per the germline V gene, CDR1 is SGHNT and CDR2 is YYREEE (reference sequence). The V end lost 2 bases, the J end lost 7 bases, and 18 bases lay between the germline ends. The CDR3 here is CASSLTDRRVGGYTF. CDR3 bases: TGTGCCAGCAGCTTAACAGACAGGCGGGTAGGTGGCTACACCTTC.

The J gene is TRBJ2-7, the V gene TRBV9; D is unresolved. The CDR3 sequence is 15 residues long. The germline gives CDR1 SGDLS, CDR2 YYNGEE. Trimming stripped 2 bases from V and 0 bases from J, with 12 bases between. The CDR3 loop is CASSVNDRDSYEQYF. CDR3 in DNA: TGTGCCAGCAGCGTCAACGATAGAGACTCCTACGAGCAGTACTTC.

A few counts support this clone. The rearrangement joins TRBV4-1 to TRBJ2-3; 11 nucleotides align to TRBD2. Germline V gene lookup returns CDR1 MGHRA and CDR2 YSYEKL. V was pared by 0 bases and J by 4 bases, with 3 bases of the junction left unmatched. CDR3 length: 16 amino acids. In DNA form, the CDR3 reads TGCGCCAGCAGCCAAGATGGTAGCGGGGGGGCAGATACGCAGTATTTT. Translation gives CASSQDGSGGADTQYF.

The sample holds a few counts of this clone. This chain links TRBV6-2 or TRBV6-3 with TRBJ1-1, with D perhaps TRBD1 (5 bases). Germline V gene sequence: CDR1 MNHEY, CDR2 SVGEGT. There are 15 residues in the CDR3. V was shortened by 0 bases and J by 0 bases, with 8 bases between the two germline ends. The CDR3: CASSYSGLLNTEAFF. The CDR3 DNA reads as TGTGCCAGCAGTTACTCGGGACTGTTGAACACTGAAGCTTTCTTT.

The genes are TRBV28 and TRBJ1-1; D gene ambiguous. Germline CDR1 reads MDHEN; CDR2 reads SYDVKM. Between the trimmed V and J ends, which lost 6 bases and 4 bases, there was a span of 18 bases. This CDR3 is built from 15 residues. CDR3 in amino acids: CASRIPPPQSTEAFF. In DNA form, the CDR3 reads TGTGCCAGCAGAATCCCGCCTCCTCAGTCCACTGAAGCTTTCTTT.

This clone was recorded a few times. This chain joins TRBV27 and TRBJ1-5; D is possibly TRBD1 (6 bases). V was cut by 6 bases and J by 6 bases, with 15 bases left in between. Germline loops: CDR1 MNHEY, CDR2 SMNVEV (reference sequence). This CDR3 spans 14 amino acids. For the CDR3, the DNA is TGTGCCAGCAGACGAGGGGGTTCCTCTCAGCCCCAGCATTTT. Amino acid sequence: CASRRGGSSQPQHF.

Here the CDR3 reads CASSFGTGEGKLFF. In DNA form, the CDR3 reads TGTGCCAGCAGCTTTGGGACAGGGGAGGGAAAACTGTTTTTT. The rearrangement uses TRBV6-5 and TRBJ1-4; 10 positions agree with TRBD1. This CDR3 contains 14 residues. V shed 6 bases, J shed 10 bases, and the junction held 8 bases outside the gene matches. Germline V gene data show CDR1 as MNHEY and CDR2 as SVGAGI.

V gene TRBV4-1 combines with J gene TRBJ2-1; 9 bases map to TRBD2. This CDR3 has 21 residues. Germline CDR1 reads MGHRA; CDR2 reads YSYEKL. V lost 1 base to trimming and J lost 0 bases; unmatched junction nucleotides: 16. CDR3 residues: CASSQVDPQREVGSSYNEQFF. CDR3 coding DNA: TGCGCCAGCAGCCAAGTTGACCCGCAGCGGGAGGTGGGTAGCTCCTACAATGAGCAGTTCTTC.

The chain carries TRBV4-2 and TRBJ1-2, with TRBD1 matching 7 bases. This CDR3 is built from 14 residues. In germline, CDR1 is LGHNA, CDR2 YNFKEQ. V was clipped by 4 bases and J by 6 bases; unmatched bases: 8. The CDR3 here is CASSPQGVLNGYTF. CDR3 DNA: TGTGCCAGCAGCCCCCAGGGGGTGCTCAATGGCTACACCTTC.

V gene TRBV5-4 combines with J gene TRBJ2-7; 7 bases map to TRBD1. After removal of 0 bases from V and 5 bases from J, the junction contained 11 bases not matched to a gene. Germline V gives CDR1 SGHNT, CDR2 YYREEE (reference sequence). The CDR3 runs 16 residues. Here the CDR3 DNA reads TGTGCCAGCAGCTTGGGCCCTCAGACAGGGAGCGACGAGCAGTACTTC. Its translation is CASSLGPQTGSDEQYF.

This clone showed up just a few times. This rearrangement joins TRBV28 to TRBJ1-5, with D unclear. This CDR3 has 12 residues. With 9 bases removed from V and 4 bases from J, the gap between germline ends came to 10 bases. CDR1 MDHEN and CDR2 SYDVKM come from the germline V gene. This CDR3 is CASRDANQPQHF. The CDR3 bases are TGTGCCAGTCGGGATGCTAATCAGCCCCAGCATTTT.

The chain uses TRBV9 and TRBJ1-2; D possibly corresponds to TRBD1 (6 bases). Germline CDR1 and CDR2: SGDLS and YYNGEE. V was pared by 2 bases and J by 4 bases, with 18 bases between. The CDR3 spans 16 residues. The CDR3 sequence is CASSVTGHGSSYGYTF. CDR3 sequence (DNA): TGTGCCAGCAGCGTGACGGGACACGGATCTTCCTATGGCTACACCTTC.

CDR3 bases: TGTGCCAGCAGCACCGACACAAACTATGGCTACACCTTC. Its translation: CASSTDTNYGYTF. The chain links TRBV5-5 to TRBJ1-2, with D hard to call. V lost 4 bases to trimming and J lost 2 bases, with 9 bases between them. The CDR3 runs 13 residues. Germline V gene data show CDR1 as SGHKS and CDR2 as YYEKEE (reference sequence).

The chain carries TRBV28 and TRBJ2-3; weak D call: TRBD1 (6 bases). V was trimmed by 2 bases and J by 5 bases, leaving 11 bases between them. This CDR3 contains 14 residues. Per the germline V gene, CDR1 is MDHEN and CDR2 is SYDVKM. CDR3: CASSLPDSLDTQYF. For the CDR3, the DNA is TGTGCCAGCAGTTTACCGGACAGCCTAGATACGCAGTATTTT.

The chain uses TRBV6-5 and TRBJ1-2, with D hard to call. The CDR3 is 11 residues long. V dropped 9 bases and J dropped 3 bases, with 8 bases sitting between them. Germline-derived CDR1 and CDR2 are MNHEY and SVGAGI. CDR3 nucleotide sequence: TGTGCCAGTACGAGGGACTATGGCTACACCTTC. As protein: CASTRDYGYTF.

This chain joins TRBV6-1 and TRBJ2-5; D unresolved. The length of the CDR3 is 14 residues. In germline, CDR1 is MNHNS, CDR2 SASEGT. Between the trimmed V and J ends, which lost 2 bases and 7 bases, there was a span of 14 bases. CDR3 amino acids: CASSEISGVSTQYF. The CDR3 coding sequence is TGTGCCAGCAGTGAAATCAGTGGTGTATCGACCCAGTACTTC.

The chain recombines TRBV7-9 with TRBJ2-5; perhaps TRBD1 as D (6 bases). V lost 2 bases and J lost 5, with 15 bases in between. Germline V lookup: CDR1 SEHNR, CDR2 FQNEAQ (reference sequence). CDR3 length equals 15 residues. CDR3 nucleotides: TGTGCCAGCAGCTTATTAGTCAGGGGAGCGGAGACCCAGTACTTC. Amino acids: CASSLLVRGAETQYF.

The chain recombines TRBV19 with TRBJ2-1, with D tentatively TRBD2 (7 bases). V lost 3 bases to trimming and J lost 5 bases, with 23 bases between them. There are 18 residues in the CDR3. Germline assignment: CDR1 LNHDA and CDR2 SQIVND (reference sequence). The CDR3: CASSISGGTGTPDNEQFF. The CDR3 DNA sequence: TGTGCCAGTAGTATTTCGGGGGGTACTGGGACACCAGACAATGAGCAGTTCTTC.

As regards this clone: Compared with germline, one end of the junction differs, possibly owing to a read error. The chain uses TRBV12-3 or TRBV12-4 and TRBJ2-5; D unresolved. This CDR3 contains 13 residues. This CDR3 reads CASSYNYQGTQYF. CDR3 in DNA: TGTGCCAGCAGTTATAACTACCAAGGGACCCAGTACTTC.

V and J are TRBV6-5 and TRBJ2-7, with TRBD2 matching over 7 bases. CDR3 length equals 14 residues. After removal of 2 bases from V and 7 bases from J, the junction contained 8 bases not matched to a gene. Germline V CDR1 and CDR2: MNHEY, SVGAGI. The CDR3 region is CASSYPSMGGEQYF. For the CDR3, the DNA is TGTGCCAGCAGTTACCCCTCTATGGGGGGGGAGCAGTACTTC.

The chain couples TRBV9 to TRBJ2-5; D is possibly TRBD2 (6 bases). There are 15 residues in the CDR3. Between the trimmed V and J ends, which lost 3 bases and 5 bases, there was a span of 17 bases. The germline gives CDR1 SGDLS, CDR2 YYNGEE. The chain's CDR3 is CASSEGRLAMETQYF. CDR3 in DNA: TGTGCCAGCAGCGAGGGGAGGTTAGCGATGGAGACCCAGTACTTC.

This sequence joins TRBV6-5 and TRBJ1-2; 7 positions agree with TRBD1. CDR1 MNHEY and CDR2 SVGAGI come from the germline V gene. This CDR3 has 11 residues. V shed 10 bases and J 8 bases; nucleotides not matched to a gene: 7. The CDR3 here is CATLWTGGYTF. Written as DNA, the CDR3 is TGTGCCACCCTTTGGACAGGCGGCTACACCTTC.

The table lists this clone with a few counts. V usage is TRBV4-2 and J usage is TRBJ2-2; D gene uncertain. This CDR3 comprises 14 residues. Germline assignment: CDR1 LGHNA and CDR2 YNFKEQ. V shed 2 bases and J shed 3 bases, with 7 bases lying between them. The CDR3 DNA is TGTGCCAGCAGCCAAAGCGCCGACACCGGGGAGCTGTTTTTT. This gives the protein CASSQSADTGELFF.

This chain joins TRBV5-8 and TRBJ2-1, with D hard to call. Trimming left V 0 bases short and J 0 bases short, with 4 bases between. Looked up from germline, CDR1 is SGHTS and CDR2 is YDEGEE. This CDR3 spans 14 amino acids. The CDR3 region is CASSLASSYNEQFF. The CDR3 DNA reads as TGTGCCAGCAGCTTGGCCAGCTCCTACAATGAGCAGTTCTTC.

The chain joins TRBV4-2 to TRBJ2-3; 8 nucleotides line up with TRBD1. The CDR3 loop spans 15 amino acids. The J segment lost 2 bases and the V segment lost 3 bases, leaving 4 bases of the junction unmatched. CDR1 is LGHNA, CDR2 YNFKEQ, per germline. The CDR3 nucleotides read TGTGCCAGCAGCCAGCGGACAGGGTCCACAGATACGCAGTATTTT. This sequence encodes CASSQRTGSTDTQYF.